This T cell receptor beta chain was identified in a study of memory CD4+ T cells and cytomegalovirus serostatus. About the study: This sample comes from healthy Belgian adults, eight to ten CMV seropositive, roughly 22 seronegative.

This clone has more than one count but fewer than ten. This CDR3 is built from 14 residues. In germline, CDR1 is GTSNPN, CDR2 SVGIG (reference sequence). V was pared by 3 bases and J by 9 bases, with 12 bases of the junction left unmatched. The sort gate was single viable CD3+CD4+CD8-CD45RO+ cells for memory CD4+ T cells. Method: immunoSEQ multiplex PCR; TCRdb's copy keeps in-frame clones and lacks some. This table has 27,000 or so clones, under 85% appearing once. The source material was memory CD4+ T cells from blood. The clonotype was recovered from an adult in good health and CMV-seronegative. The chain carries TRBV30 and TRBJ2-7, with 9 bases fitting TRBD1. CDR3 in amino acids: CAWRDRGKNTGQYF. The CDR3 nucleotides read TGTGCCTGGAGGGACAGGGGTAAGAATACTGGGCAGTACTTC.